What follows are 19 T cell receptor beta chains derived from one specimen sequenced in a study of graft-versus-host responses after intestinal transplantation. The protocol was immunoSEQ multiplex PCR, while the TCRdb copy is restricted to in-frame clones and leaves out a portion. The data hold about 82,000 clones, with around 91% observed a single time. Their target antigens are unknown. The sample was unstimulated CD4+ T cells sorted from spleen or lymph node cells, taken before intestinal transplant. The receptors come from a human donor who received an intestinal transplant.

The V gene is TRBV2, the J gene TRBJ1-2, with 7 bases lining up with TRBD1. The CDR3 covers 14 residues. The V and J ends lost 7 bases and 0 bases, in that order; junction bases with no gene match: 5. Per germline, CDR1 SNHLY and CDR2 FYNNEI. CDR3 residues: CASTRDSSNYGYTF. The CDR3 DNA reads as TGTGCCAGCACTAGGGACAGCTCTAACTATGGCTACACCTTC. The whole variable domain, filled in from reference TRBV2 and TRBJ1-2, reads EPEVTQTPSHQVTQMGQEVILRCVPISNHLYFYWYRQILGQKVEFLVSFYNNEISEKSEIFDDQFSVERPDGSNFTLKIRSTKLEDSAMYFCASTRDSSNYGYTFGSGTRLTVV.

This chain uses TRBV4-3 with TRBJ2-4, with a possible D match to TRBD1 (6 bases). Per germline, CDR1 LGHNA and CDR2 YSLEER. V shed 4 bases and J shed 2 bases, with 12 bases lying between them. The CDR3 runs 15 residues. CDR3 coding DNA: TGCGCCAGCAGCCGACACAGGGACACCAAAAACATTCAGTACTTC. Residues: CASSRHRDTKNIQYF.

The chain recombines TRBV5-8 with TRBJ2-7; 9 nucleotides match TRBD1. The J segment lost 4 bases and the V segment lost 2 bases, leaving 10 bases of the junction unmatched. CDR3 length: 16 residues. Germline CDR1 and CDR2: SGHTS and YDEGEE. The CDR3 spells CASSLPPNRGHYEQYF. In nucleotides, the CDR3 is TGTGCCAGCAGCTTACCCCCCAACAGGGGGCATTACGAGCAGTACTTC.

The rearrangement joins TRBV10-3 to TRBJ2-5, with 7 bases matching TRBD1. The CDR3 has 13 amino acids. With 10 bases clipped from V and 1 base from J, the junction kept 6 bases outside the gene matches. Germline V gene data show CDR1 as ENHRY and CDR2 as SYGVKD. CDR3: CASRQGPQETQYF. As DNA, the CDR3 is TGTGCCAGTAGACAGGGTCCCCAAGAGACCCAGTACTTC.

This sequence joins TRBV6-5 and TRBJ2-7; a possible D gene is TRBD2 (5 bases). Trimming pared 0 bases from V and 7 bases from J, leaving 13 bases between. Germline values: CDR1 MNHEY, CDR2 SVGAGI. CDR3 size: 14 residues. The CDR3 loop reads CASSYSSLRAEQYF. The DNA for the CDR3 is TGTGCCAGCAGTTACTCGAGCTTGAGGGCGGAGCAGTACTTC.

The chain joins TRBV29-1 to TRBJ1-2; perhaps TRBD1 as D (6 bases). This CDR3 has 12 amino acids. Trimming removed 7 bases at V and 3 bases at J, with 12 bases between. The germline V gene has CDR1 SQVTM and CDR2 ANQGSEA. Here the CDR3 DNA reads TGCAGCGCCACAGGGTCGGACTATGGCTACACCTTC. Translated: CSATGSDYGYTF.

The chain combines TRBV30 with TRBJ1-2, with a tentative D call TRBD1 (6 bases). V lost 2 bases and J 3 bases, leaving 10 bases between the germline ends. The CDR3 is 13 residues long. The germline CDR1 and CDR2 sequences are GTSNPN and SVGIG (reference sequence). In DNA, the CDR3 is TGTGCCTGGAGTCTAAGACAGGACTATGGCTACACCTTC. Translated, it gives CAWSLRQDYGYTF.

This clone was seen just once. This chain uses TRBV12-5 with TRBJ2-5; 13 nucleotides align to TRBD2. Germline CDR1 is LGHNT and CDR2 is FRNRAP. The CDR3 extends over 17 amino acids. Trimming cost V 0 bases and J 4 bases; bases outside gene matches: 5. The CDR3: CASGLVLAGGLVETQYF. The DNA for the CDR3 is TGTGCTAGTGGTTTGGTACTAGCGGGGGGGCTCGTAGAGACCCAGTACTTC.

This rearrangement joins TRBV4-1 to TRBJ1-6, with D unresolved. This CDR3 comprises 13 residues. Trimming cost V 2 bases and J 9 bases, with 8 bases left between them. CDR1 MGHRA and CDR2 YSYEKL come from the germline V gene. As DNA, the CDR3 is TGCGCCAGCAGCCAATATCTAGGTTCACCCCTCCACTTT. The encoded protein is CASSQYLGSPLHF.

The chain recombines TRBV5-1 with TRBJ1-2; D may be TRBD1 (6 bases). The CDR3 covers 14 residues. Germline V gene lookup returns CDR1 SGHRS and CDR2 YFSETQ. The V and J ends lost 0 bases and 8 bases respectively, with 14 bases between them. CDR3 residues: CASSLDYRDGGYTF. The DNA for the CDR3 is TGCGCCAGCAGCTTGGACTACAGGGATGGAGGCTACACCTTC.

The rearrangement links TRBV19 to TRBJ2-3, with D tentatively TRBD1 (6 bases). Trimming stripped 4 bases from V and 4 bases from J, with 12 bases between. Germline loops: CDR1 LNHDA, CDR2 SQIVND (reference sequence). The CDR3 is 14 residues long. The CDR3 DNA is TGTGCCAGTAGTAGGGACATTAGGGCAGATACGCAGTATTTT. It codes for CASSRDIRADTQYF.

The chain carries TRBV19 and TRBJ1-3; D is undetermined. Trimming removed 4 bases at V and 1 base at J, with 8 bases between. There are 14 residues in the CDR3. CDR1 is LNHDA and CDR2 is SQIVND in the germline V gene (reference sequence). CDR3 nucleotides: TGTGCCAGTAGTAGGGCAGGATCTGGAAACACCATATATTTT. Protein sequence: CASSRAGSGNTIYF.

CDR3 DNA sequence: TGTGCCAGCTCACCGTCCCGGGACACCGGGGAGCTGTTTTTT. This sequence encodes CASSPSRDTGELFF. The gene calls are TRBV18 and TRBJ2-2; D remains unclear. The CDR3 contains 14 residues. CDR1 KGHSH and CDR2 LQKENI come from the germline V gene. The V end lost 3 bases, the J end lost 3 bases, and 8 bases lay between the germline ends.

The rearrangement links TRBV6-6 to TRBJ1-2; no clear D gene. Deletions cut 4 bases from V and 6 bases from J, with 18 bases between. Germline CDR1 reads MNHNY; CDR2 reads SVGAGI (reference sequence). CDR3 size: 15 residues. DNA for the CDR3: TGTGCCAGCAGTTCTCCACTACCCCGGTGGAATGGCTACACCTTC. Translation gives CASSSPLPRWNGYTF.

The chain is built from TRBV18 and TRBJ1-2, with D perhaps TRBD1 (6 bases). Looked up from germline, CDR1 is KGHSH and CDR2 is LQKENI. CDR3 length equals 14 residues. Trimming cost V 5 bases and J 4 bases, with 14 bases left between them. The DNA for the CDR3 is TGTGCCAGCTCATACGGACAGCCCCGCTATGGCTACACCTTC. Amino acids: CASSYGQPRYGYTF.

This clone was seen a handful of times. The gene calls are TRBV25-1 and TRBJ1-3, with D possibly matching TRBD1 (6 bases). The V gene lost 5 bases and the J gene lost 7 bases, with 21 bases spanning the gap. Per germline, CDR1 MGHDK and CDR2 SYGVNS. The CDR3 length is 16 residues. CDR3 loop: CASSSSSGAGDNTIYF. In nucleotides, the CDR3 is TGTGCCAGCAGTTCGTCCTCGGGGGCGGGAGACAACACCATATATTTT.

V is TRBV13 and J is TRBJ2-1, with 8 bases matching TRBD2. V shed 10 bases and J 8 bases; nucleotides not matched to a gene: 13. Looked up from germline, CDR1 is PRHDT and CDR2 is FYEKMQ (reference sequence). The CDR3 extends over 14 amino acids. CDR3 amino acids: CATAGTSMVDEQFF. CDR3 DNA sequence: TGTGCCACCGCCGGGACTAGTATGGTGGATGAGCAGTTCTTC. The full variable domain, rest sourced from reference TRBV13 and TRBJ2-1, is AAGVIQSPRHLIKEKRETATLKCYPIPRHDTVYWYQQGPGQDPQFLISFYEKMQSDKGSIPDRFSAQQFSDYHSELNMSSLELGDSALYFCATAGTSMVDEQFFGPGTRLTVL.

The V and J genes are TRBV11-3 and TRBJ1-3, with D unresolved. The CDR3 consists of 17 residues. Germline-derived CDR1 and CDR2 are SGHNT and YENEEA. V was cut by 0 bases and J by 3 bases, with 15 bases left in between. The CDR3 loop reads CASSLDLAGGVGNTIYF. In nucleotides, the CDR3 is TGTGCCAGCAGCTTAGATCTGGCAGGAGGCGTTGGAAACACCATATATTTT. The entire variable domain, with the rest obtained from reference TRBV11-3 and TRBJ1-3, is as follows: EAGVVQSPRYKIIEKKQPVAFWCNPISGHNTLYWYLQNLGQGPELLIRYENEEAVDDSQLPKDRFSAERLKGVDSTLKIQPAELGDSAVYLCASSLDLAGGVGNTIYFGEGSWLTVV.

The rearrangement joins TRBV20-1 to TRBJ2-2; D is unclear. This CDR3 comprises 11 residues. Trimming stripped 0 bases from V and 8 bases from J, with 4 bases between. In germline, CDR1 is DFQATT, CDR2 SNEGSKA (reference sequence). This CDR3 is CSARDLGELFF. The CDR3 DNA sequence: TGCAGTGCTAGAGATTTAGGGGAGCTGTTTTTT.